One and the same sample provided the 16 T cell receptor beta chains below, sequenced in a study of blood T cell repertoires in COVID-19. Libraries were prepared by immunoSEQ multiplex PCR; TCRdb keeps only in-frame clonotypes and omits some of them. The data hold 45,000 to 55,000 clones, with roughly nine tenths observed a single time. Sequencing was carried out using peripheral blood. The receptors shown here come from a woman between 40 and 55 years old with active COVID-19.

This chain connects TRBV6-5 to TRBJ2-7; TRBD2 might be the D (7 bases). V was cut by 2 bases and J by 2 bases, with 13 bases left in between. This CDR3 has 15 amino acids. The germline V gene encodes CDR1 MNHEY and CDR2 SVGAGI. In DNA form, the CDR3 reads TGTGCCAGCAGTTACGGCGGGGGCCCCACCTACGAGCAGTACTTC. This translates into CASSYGGGPTYEQYF.

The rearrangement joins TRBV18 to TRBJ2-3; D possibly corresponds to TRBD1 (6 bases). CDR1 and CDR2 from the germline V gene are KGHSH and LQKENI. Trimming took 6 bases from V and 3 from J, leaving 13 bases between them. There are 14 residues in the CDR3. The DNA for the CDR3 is TGTGCCAGCTCCATGCAGGGGTCGACAGATACGCAGTATTTT. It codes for CASSMQGSTDTQYF. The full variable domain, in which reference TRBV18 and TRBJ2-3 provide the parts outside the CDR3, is NAGVMQNPRHLVRRRGQEARLRCSPMKGHSHVYWYRQLPEEGLKFMVYLQKENIIDESGMPKERFSAEFPKEGPSILRIQQVVRGDSAAYFCASSMQGSTDTQYFGPGTRLTVL.

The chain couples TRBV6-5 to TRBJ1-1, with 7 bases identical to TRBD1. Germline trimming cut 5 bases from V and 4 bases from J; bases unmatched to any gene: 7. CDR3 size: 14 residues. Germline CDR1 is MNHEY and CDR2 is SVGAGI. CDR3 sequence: CASSTQGLGTEAFF. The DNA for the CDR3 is TGTGCCAGCAGTACACAGGGGCTGGGCACTGAAGCTTTCTTT.

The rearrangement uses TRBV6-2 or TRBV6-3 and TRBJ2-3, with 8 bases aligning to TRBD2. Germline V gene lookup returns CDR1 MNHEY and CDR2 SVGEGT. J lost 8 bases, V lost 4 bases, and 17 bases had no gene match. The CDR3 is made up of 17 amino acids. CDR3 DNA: TGTGCCAGCAGTTCTCCGGGTCTGCGGGGGGACATAGGTACGCAGTATTTT. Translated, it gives CASSSPGLRGDIGTQYF.

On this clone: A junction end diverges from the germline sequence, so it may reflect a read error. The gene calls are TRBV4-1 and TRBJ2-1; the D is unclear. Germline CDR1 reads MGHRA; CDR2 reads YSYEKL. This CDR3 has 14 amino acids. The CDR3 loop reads CASSEEVWADEQFF. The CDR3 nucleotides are TGCGCCAGCAGCGAAGAGGTCTGGGCAGATGAGCAGTTCTTC.

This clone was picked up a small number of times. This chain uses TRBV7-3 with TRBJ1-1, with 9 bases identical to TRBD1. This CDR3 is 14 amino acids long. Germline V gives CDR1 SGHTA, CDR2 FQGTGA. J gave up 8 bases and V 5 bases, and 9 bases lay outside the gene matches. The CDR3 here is CASSIQQGAVEAFF. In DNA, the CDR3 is TGTGCCAGCAGCATCCAACAGGGGGCTGTCGAAGCTTTCTTT.

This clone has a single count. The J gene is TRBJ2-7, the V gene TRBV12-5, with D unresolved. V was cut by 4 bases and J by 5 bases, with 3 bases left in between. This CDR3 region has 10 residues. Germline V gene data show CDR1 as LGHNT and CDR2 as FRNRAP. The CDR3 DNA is TGTGCTAGTGGTTCCAACGAGCAGTACTTC. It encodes CASGSNEQYF. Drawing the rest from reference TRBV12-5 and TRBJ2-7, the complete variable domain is DARVTQTPRHKVTEMGQEVTMRCQPILGHNTVFWYRQTMMQGLELLAYFRNRAPLDDSGMPKDRFSAEMPDATLATLKIQPSEPRDSAVYFCASGSNEQYFGPGTRLTVT.

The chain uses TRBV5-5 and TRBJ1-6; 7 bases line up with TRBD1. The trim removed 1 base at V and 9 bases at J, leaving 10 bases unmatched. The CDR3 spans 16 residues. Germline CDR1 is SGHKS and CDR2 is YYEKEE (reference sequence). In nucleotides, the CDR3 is TGTGCCAGCAGCTTGAGGTCGAGGGGGCGGGGTTCACCCCTCCACTTT. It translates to CASSLRSRGRGSPLHF. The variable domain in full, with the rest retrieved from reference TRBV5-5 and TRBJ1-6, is DAGVTQSPTHLIKTRGQQVTLRCSPISGHKSVSWYQQVLGQGPQFIFQYYEKEERGRGNFPDRFSARQFPNYSSELNVNALLLGDSALYLCASSLRSRGRGSPLHFGNGTRLTVT.

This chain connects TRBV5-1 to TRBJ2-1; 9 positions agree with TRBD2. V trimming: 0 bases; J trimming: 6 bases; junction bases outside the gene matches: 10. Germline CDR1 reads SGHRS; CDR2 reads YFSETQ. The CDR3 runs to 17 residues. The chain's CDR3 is CASSLVNSGGRANEQFF. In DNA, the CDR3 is TGCGCCAGCAGCTTGGTTAATAGCGGGGGACGGGCCAATGAGCAGTTCTTC.

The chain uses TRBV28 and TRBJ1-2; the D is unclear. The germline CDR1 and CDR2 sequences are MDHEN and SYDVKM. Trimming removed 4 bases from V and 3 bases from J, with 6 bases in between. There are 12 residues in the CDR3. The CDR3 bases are TGTGCCAGCAGTTCCCAGTACTATGGCTACACCTTC. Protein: CASSSQYYGYTF.

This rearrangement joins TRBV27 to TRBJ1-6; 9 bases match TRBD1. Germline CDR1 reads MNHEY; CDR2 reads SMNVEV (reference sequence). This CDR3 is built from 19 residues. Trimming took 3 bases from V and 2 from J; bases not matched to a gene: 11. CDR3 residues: CASSFVGQGSRAYNSPLHF. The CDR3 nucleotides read TGTGCCAGCAGTTTCGTGGGACAGGGCTCAAGGGCCTATAATTCACCCCTCCACTTT.

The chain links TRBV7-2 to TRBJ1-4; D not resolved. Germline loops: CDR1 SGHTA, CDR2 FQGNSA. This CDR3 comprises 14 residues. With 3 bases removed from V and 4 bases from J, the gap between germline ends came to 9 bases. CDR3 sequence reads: CASSFPGNNEKLFF. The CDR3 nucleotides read TGTGCCAGCAGCTTTCCGGGAAATAATGAAAAACTGTTTTTT.

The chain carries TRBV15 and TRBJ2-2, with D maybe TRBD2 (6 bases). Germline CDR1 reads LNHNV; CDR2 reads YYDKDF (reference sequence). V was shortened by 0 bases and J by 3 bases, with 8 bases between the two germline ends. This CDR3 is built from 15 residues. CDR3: CATSRDGTYTGELFF. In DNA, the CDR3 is TGTGCCACCAGCAGAGATGGGACTTACACCGGGGAGCTGTTTTTT. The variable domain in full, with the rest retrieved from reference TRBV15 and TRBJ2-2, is DAMVIQNPRYQVTQFGKPVTLSCSQTLNHNVMYWYQQKSSQAPKLLFHYYDKDFNNEADTPDNFQSRRPNTSFCFLDIRSPGLGDTAMYLCATSRDGTYTGELFFGEGSRLTVL.

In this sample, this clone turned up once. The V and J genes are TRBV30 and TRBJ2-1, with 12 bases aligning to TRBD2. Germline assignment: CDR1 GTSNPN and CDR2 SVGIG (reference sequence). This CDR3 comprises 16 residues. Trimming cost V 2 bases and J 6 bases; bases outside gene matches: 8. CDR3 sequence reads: CAWSPPLAGGLNEQFF. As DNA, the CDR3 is TGTGCCTGGAGTCCTCCTCTAGCGGGGGGGCTCAATGAGCAGTTCTTC.

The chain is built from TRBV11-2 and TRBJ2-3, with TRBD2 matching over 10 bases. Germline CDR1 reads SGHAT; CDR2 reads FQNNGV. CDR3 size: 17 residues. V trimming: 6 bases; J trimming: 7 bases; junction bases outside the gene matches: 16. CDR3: CASRRIPGTSGVHTQYF. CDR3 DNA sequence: TGTGCCAGCAGAAGGATCCCCGGTACTAGCGGGGTGCATACGCAGTATTTT.

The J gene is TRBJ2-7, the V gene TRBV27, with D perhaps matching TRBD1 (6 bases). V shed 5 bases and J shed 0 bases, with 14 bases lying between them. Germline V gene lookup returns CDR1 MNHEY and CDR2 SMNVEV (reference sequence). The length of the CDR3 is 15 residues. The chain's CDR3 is CASSPYNRASYEQYF. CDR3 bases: TGTGCCAGCAGTCCATATAACAGGGCCTCCTACGAGCAGTACTTC.